This T cell receptor beta chain comes out of a study of PD-1 blockade in mismatch repair-deficient tumors. Points from the study as a whole: After pembrolizumab, tumor-resident clones rose rapidly, then generally contracted before radiologic responses.

CDR1 and CDR2 from the germline V gene are SGDLS and YYNGEE. V was pared by 0 bases and J by 3 bases, with 7 bases between. CDR3 length: 14 amino acids. For this clone: Its antigen remains unknown.

All patients were mismatch repair deficient, assessed by either PCR or immunohistochemistry. The TCR-sequenced patients were a few responders to pembrolizumab. TCRdb's copy holds only in-frame clones and misses some; the assay was immunoSEQ multiplex PCR. This sample has 120,000 or so clones, with 70% to 90% found just once. Specimen: peripheral blood, collected 44 weeks after starting pembrolizumab. The clonotype was recovered from an adult with mismatch repair-deficient cancer. This sequence joins TRBV9 and TRBJ2-1, with D perhaps TRBD2 (5 bases). The CDR3 sequence: CASSVAGNYNEQFF. CDR3 nucleotide sequence: TGTGCCAGCAGCGTAGCGGGGAACTACAATGAGCAGTTCTTC.